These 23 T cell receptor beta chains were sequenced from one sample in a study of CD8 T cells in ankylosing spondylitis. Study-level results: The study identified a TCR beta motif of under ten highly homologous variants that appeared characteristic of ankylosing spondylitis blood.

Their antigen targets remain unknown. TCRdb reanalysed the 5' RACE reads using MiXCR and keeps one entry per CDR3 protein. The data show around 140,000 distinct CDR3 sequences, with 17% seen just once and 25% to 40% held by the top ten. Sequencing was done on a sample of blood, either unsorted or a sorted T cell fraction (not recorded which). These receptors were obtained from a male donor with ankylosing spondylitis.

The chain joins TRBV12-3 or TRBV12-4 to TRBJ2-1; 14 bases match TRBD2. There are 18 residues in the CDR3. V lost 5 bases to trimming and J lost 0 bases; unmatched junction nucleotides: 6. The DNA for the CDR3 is TGTGCCAGCAGTCCGACTAGCGGGAGGGGAAGCTCCTACAATGAGCAGTTCTTC. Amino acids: CASSPTSGRGSSYNEQFF.

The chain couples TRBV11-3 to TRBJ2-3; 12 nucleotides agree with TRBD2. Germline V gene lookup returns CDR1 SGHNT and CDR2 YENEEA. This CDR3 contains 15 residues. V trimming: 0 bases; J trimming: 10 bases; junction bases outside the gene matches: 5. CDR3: CASSLDRLAGEAQYF. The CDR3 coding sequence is TGTGCCAGCAGCTTAGATCGACTAGCGGGAGAAGCGCAGTATTTT.

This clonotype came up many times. CDR3 region: CSVLAEYTDTQYF. The CDR3 DNA sequence: TGCAGCGTTCTCGCCGAGTACACAGATACGCAGTATTTT. The chain has TRBV29-1 and TRBJ2-3, with D hard to call. The V gene's germline CDR1 is SQVTM and CDR2 ANQGSEA. Trimming cost V 5 bases and J 2 bases, with 11 bases left between them. The length of the CDR3 is 13 residues.

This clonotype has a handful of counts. The CDR3 is CASSRGLEADTQYF. CDR3 nucleotides: TGTGCCAGCAGCCGCGGCCTAGAGGCCGATACGCAGTATTTT. The chain links TRBV12-3 or TRBV12-4 to TRBJ2-3, with no clear D. V shed 6 bases and J shed 6 bases, with 16 bases lying between them. The CDR3 covers 14 residues.

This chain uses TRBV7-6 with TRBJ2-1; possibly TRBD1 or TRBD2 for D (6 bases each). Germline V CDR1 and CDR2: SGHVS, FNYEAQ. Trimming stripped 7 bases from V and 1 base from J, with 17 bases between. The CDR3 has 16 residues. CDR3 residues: CASNLGAGPSYNEQFF. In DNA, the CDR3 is TGTGCCAGCAACCTGGGGGCGGGACCTTCCTACAATGAGCAGTTCTTC.

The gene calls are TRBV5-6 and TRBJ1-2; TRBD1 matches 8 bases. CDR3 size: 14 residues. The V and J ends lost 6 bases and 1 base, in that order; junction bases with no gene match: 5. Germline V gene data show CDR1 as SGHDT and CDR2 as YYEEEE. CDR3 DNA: TGTGCCAGCACCCCGACAGGGGTTAACTATGGCTACACCTTC. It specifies CASTPTGVNYGYTF.

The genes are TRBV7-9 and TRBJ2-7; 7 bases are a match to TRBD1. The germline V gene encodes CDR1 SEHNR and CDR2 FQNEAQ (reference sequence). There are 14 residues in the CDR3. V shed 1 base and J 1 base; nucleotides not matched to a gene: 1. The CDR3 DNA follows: TGTGCCAGCAGCTTAGAACAGGGGTCCTACGAGCAGTACTTC. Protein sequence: CASSLEQGSYEQYF. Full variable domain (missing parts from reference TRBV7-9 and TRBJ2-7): DTGVSQNPRHKITKRGQNVTFRCDPISEHNRLYWYRQTLGQGPEFLTYFQNEAQLEKSRLLSDRFSAERPKGSFSTLEIQRTEQGDSAMYLCASSLEQGSYEQYFGPGTRLTVT.

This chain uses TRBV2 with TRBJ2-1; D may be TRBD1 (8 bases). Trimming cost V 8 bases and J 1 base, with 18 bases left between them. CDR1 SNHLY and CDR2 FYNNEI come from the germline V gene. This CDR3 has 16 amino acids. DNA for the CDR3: TGTGCCAGCTACAGGGGGGGGAGTAGGTCCTACAATGAGCAGTTCTTC. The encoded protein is CASYRGGSRSYNEQFF.

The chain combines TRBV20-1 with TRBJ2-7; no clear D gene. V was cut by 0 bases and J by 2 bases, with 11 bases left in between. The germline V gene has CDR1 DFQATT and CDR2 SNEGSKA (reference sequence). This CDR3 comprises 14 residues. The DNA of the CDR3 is TGCAGTGCTAGAGATATCGGGTTAACCTACGAGCAGTACTTC. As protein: CSARDIGLTYEQYF.

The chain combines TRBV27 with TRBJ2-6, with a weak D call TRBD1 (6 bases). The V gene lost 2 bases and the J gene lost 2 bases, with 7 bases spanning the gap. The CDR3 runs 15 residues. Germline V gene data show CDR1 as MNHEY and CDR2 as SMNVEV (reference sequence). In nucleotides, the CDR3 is TGTGCCAGCAGTTTACAGGGGACTGGGGCCAACGTCCTGACTTTC. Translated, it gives CASSLQGTGANVLTF.

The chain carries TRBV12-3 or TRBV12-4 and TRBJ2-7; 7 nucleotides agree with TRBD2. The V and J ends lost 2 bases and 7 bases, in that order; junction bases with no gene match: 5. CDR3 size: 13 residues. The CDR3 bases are TGTGCCAGCAGTTTAACCTGGGGAGGGGAGCAGTACTTC. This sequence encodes CASSLTWGGEQYF.

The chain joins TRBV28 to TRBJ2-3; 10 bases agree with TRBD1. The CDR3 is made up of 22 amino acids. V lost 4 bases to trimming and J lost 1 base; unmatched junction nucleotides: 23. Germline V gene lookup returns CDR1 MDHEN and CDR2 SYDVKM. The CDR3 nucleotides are TGTGCCAGCAGTTACGACAGGGGGCGGATTAGATTTGCGGCGGGAGGCACAGATACGCAGTATTTT. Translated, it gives CASSYDRGRIRFAAGGTDTQYF.

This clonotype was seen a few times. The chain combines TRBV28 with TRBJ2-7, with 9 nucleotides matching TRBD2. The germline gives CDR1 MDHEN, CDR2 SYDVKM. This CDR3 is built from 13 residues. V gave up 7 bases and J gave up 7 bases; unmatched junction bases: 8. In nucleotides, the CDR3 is TGTGCCAGCAAACGCGGGAGGGCCAGAGAGCAGTACTTC. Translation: CASKRGRAREQYF.

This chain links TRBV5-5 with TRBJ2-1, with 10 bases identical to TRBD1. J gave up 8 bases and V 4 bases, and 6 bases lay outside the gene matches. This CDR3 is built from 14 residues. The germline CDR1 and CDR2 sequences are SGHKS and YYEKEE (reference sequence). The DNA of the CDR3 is TGTGCCAGCAGCAAAAAGGGACAGGGGTATGAGCAGTTCTTC. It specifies CASSKKGQGYEQFF.

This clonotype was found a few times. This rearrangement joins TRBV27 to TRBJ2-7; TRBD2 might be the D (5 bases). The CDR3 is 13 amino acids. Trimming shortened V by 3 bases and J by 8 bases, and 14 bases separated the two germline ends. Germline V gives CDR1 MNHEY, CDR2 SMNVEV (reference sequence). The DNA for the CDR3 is TGTGCCAGCAGTTTGAAGACACTAGGCCAGCAGTACTTC. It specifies CASSLKTLGQQYF.

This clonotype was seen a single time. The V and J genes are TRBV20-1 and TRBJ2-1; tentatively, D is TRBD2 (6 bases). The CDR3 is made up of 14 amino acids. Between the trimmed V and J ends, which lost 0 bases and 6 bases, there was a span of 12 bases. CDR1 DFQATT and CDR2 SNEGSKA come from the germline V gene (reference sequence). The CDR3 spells CSARERDHPNEQFF. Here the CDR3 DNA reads TGCAGTGCTAGAGAGCGGGACCACCCCAATGAGCAGTTCTTC.

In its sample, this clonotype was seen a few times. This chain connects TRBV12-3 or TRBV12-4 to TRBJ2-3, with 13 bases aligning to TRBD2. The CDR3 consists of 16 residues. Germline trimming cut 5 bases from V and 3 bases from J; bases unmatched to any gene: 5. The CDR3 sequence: CASSELAGGQTDTQYF. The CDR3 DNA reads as TGTGCCAGCAGTGAACTAGCGGGAGGGCAGACAGATACGCAGTATTTT.

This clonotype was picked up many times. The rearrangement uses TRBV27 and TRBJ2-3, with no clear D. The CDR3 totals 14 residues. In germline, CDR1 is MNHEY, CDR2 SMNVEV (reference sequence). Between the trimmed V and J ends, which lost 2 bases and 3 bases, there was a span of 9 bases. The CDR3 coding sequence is TGTGCCAGCAGTTTAGGGGTGTGGACAGATACGCAGTATTTT. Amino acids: CASSLGVWTDTQYF.

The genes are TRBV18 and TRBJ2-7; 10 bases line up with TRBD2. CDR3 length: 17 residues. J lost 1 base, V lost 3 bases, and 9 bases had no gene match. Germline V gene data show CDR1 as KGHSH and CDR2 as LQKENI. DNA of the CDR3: TGTGCCAGCTCACCGATGGGGGTAGCGGGAGGATCCTACGAGCAGTACTTC. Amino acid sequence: CASSPMGVAGGSYEQYF.

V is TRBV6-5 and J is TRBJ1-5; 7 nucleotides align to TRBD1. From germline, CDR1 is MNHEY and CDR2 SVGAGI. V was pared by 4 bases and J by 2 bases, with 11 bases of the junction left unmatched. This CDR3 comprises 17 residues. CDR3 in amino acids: CASSSETGRVGNQPQHF. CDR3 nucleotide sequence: TGTGCCAGCAGTTCTGAGACAGGGAGAGTTGGCAATCAGCCCCAGCATTTT.

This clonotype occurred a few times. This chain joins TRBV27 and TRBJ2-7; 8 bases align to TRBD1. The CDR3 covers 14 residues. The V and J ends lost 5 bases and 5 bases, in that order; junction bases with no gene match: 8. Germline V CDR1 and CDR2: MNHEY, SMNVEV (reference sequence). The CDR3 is CASSPGQGIHEQYF. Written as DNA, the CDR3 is TGTGCCAGCAGTCCAGGACAGGGTATTCACGAGCAGTACTTC.

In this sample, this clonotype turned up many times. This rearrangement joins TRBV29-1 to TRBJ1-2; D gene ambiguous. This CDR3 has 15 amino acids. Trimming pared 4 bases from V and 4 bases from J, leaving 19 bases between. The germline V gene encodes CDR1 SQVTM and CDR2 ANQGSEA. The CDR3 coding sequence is TGCAGCGTTGGCATACTCGATATTTTGGCCTATGGCTACACCTTC. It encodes CSVGILDILAYGYTF.

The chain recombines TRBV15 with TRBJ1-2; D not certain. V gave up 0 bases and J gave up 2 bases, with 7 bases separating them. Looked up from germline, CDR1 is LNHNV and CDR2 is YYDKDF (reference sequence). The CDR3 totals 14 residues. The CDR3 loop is CATSRDTENYGYTF. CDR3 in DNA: TGTGCCACCAGCAGAGATACGGAAAACTATGGCTACACCTTC.